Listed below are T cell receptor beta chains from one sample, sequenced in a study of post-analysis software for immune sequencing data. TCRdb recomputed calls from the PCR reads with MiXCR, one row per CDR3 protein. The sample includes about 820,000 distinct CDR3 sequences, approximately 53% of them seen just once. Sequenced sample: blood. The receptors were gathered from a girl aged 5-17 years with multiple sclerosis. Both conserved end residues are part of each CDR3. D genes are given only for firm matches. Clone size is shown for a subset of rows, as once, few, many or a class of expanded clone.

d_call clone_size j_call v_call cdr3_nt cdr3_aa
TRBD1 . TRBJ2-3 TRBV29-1 TGCAGCGTTGCGGGACAGGCGACCACAGATACGCAGTATTTT CSVAGQATTDTQYF
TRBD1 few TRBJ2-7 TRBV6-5 TGTGCCAGCAGTTACTGGACAGGCTCCTACGAGCAGTACTTC CASSYWTGSYEQYF
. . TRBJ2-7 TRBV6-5 TGTGCCAGCAGTTCCCTATCTGAGCAGTACTTC CASSSLSEQYF
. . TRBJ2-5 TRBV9 TGTGCCAGCAGCGTCGGTAGCCTCGAGACCCAGTACTTC CASSVGSLETQYF
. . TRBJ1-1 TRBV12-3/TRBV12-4 TGTGCCAGCAGTTTAAAACAGGGTGGACTTTTAATGAACACTGAAGCTTTCTTT CASSLKQGGLLMNTEAFF
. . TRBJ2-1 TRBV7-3 TGTGCCAGCAGCATAAACGAGGCAGCGTACAATGAGCAGTTCTTC CASSINEAAYNEQFF
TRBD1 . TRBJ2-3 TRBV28 TGTGCCAGCGGAATTATGGGGACAGGGTCCTATAGCACAGATACGCAGTATTTT CASGIMGTGSYSTDTQYF
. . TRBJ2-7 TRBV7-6 TGTGCCAGCAGCTCGGAGGACAGCCCCCCCTACGAGCAGTACTTC CASSSEDSPPYEQYF
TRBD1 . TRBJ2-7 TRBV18 TGTGCCAGCTCACCGACCCTCCGGGACAGGGGGGCTAGCGGCTACGAGCAGTACTTC CASSPTLRDRGASGYEQYF
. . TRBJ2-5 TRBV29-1 TGCAGCGTTGGAATGGGGCGCCAAGAGACCCAGTACTTC CSVGMGRQETQYF
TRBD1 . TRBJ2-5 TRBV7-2 TGTGCCAGCAGCTTAGCCCCGGGACAGCAAGAGACCCAGTACTTC CASSLAPGQQETQYF
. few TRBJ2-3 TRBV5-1 TGCGCAAGCAGCTTGGGGGGAGTTCGCACAGATACGCAGTATTTT CASSLGGVRTDTQYF
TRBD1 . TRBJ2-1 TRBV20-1 TGCAGTGCGGGTGGACAGGCTTACAATGAGCAGTTCTTC CSAGGQAYNEQFF
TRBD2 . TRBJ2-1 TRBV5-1 TGCGCCAGCAGCTTGGCGGCGGGAGGGACCTACAATGAGCAGTTCTTC CASSLAAGGTYNEQFF
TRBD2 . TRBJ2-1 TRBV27 TGTGCCAGCAGTTATGGGACTAGCTCTTATATTGGTGAGCAGTTCTTC CASSYGTSSYIGEQFF
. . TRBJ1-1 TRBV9 TGTGCCAGCAGCCCCAGGGGTAGCGGGGGGTTAAAGAACACTGAAGCTTTCTTT CASSPRGSGGLKNTEAFF
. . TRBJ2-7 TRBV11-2 TGTGCCAGCAGCTTAAACCGGGACACCACCTACGAGCAGTACTTC CASSLNRDTTYEQYF
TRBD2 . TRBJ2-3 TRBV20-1 TGCAGTGCTTCGGGACTAGCGGGATCTAGCACAGATACGCAGTATTTT CSASGLAGSSTDTQYF
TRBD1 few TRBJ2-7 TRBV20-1 TGCAGTGCACCGACAGGGAGCTCCTACGAGCAGTACTTC CSAPTGSSYEQYF
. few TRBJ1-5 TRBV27 TGTGCCAGCAGTTACAGGGATAGCAATCAGCCCCAGCATTTT CASSYRDSNQPQHF
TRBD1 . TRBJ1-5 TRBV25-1 TGTGCCAGCAGTGACTCCGGGACAGATCAGCCCCAGCATTTT CASSDSGTDQPQHF
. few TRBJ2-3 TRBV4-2 TGTGCCAGCAGCACCGTGTCGGGATCCACAGATACGCAGTATTTT CASSTVSGSTDTQYF
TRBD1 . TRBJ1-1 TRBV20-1 TGCAGTGCTAGAGATCTCGACAGGGCGATCACTGAAGCTTTCTTT CSARDLDRAITEAFF
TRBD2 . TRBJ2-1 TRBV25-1 TGTGCCAGCAGTGGTTGGCGGGAGGGCCGGACTGGGTCCTACAATGAGCAGTTCTTC CASSGWREGRTGSYNEQFF
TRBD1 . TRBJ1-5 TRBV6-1 TGTGCCAGCAGACTGGGACAGGGAAGATCTCAGCCCCAGCATTTT CASRLGQGRSQPQHF
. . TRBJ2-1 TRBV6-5 TGTGCCAGCAGCCCCGGGTCGAGCGGAGTAGGAAAGCAGTTCTTC CASSPGSSGVGKQFF
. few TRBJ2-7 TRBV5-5 TGTGCCAGCAGCCCGGACACTTCTTGGGAGCAGTACTTC CASSPDTSWEQYF
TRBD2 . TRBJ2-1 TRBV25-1 TGTGCCAGCAGTGATCTTGGACTAGTATACAATGAGCAGTTCTTC CASSDLGLVYNEQFF
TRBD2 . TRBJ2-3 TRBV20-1 TGCAGTGCTCTCGGGGGGGCCAGTTTAGCAGATACGCAGTATTTT CSALGGASLADTQYF
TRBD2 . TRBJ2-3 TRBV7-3 TGTGCCAGCAGCTCGTCGGGCGGGAGGGGTTTCTCGACAGATACGCAGTATTTT CASSSSGGRGFSTDTQYF
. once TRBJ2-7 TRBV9 TGTGCCAGCAGCGGAGGAGGGCCCCTCTCTTCCTACGAGCAGTACTTC CASSGGGPLSSYEQYF
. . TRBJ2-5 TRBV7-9 TGTGCCAGCAGCTTAGGGGAGGCAGGTCAAGAGACCCAGTACTTC CASSLGEAGQETQYF
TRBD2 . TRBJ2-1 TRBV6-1 TGTGCCAGCACCCCCTTAGCGGGGGGCTGGAATGAGCAGTTCTTC CASTPLAGGWNEQFF
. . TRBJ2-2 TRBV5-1 TGCGCCAGCAGCTTGGACGGCAGGAACACCGGGGAGCTGTTTTTT CASSLDGRNTGELFF
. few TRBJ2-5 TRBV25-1 TGTGCCAGCAGTGAATATAACGGGAACCAAGAGACCCAGTACTTC CASSEYNGNQETQYF
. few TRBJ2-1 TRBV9 TGTGCCAGCAGCTCCGACGGAGACAATGAGCAGTTCTTC CASSSDGDNEQFF
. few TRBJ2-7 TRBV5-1 TGCGCCAGCAGCTTCGATCCGGCCCTTAAGGAGCAGTACTTC CASSFDPALKEQYF